This is a list of T cell receptor beta chains from one sample in a study of identical twins. Each CDR3 protein gets one entry after TCRdb re-called the 5' RACE reads with MiXCR. Of roughly 500,000 distinct CDR3 sequences detected, around 20% appear once; the ten largest clones hold around 0.91%. The same sample was also used in a study of T cells expressing NK-cell markers.

The material sequenced was CD4+ T cells sorted from blood. These TCRs come from a woman between 18 and 29 years old in good health. The CDR3 runs from the conserved cysteine through the conserved F or W. Fields, in order: J gene, D gene, clone size, V gene, CDR3 DNA, CDR3 protein. A D gene is named only where the DNA matches it firmly. Where a row states a size, it is once, few, many or the class of an expanded clone; other rows omit it.

j_gene: TRBJ2-7
d_gene: NA
abundance: NA
v_gene: TRBV7-8
CDR3nt: TGTGCCAGCAGCTTAAGACTAGGGGCCTACGAGCAGTACTTC
CDR3aa: CASSLRLGAYEQYF

j_gene: TRBJ2-3
d_gene: TRBD2
abundance: NA
v_gene: TRBV4-3
CDR3nt: TGCGCCAGCAGCCAAGATGCTCTAGCGGGGACTGGCGCAGATACGCAGTATTTT
CDR3aa: CASSQDALAGTGADTQYF

j_gene: TRBJ2-1
d_gene: NA
abundance: NA
v_gene: TRBV30
CDR3nt: TGTGCCTGGAGTGTCGAGGACTTCAGCGATGAGCAGTTCTTC
CDR3aa: CAWSVEDFSDEQFF

j_gene: TRBJ1-1
d_gene: TRBD1
abundance: few
v_gene: TRBV20-1
CDR3nt: TGCAGTGCTAGGCGGCAGGGGGCGAGGTGGACTGAAGCTTTCTTT
CDR3aa: CSARRQGARWTEAFF

j_gene: TRBJ2-5
d_gene: NA
abundance: NA
v_gene: TRBV9
CDR3nt: TGTGCCAGCAGCGTAGCGGGCGGGAACCTAGGGACCCAGTACTTC
CDR3aa: CASSVAGGNLGTQYF

j_gene: TRBJ2-7
d_gene: NA
abundance: NA
v_gene: TRBV10-3
CDR3nt: TGTGCCATCAGTGAGAGAGGGACCAACGCGGGGAATTACGAGCAGTACTTC
CDR3aa: CAISERGTNAGNYEQYF

j_gene: TRBJ1-4
d_gene: NA
abundance: many
v_gene: TRBV12-3/TRBV12-4
CDR3nt: TGTGCCAGCAGTGCCGCGAGGGATAGTGAAAAACTGTTTTTT
CDR3aa: CASSAARDSEKLFF

j_gene: TRBJ2-6
d_gene: TRBD2
abundance: few
v_gene: TRBV12-3/TRBV12-4
CDR3nt: TGTGCCAGCAATAGACTAGCGGGAGCTGGGGCCAACGTCCTGACTTTC
CDR3aa: CASNRLAGAGANVLTF

j_gene: TRBJ2-3
d_gene: NA
abundance: few
v_gene: TRBV20-1
CDR3nt: TGCAGTGCTAGAGTCGGGGTGGGGACAGATACGCAGTATTTT
CDR3aa: CSARVGVGTDTQYF

j_gene: TRBJ2-5
d_gene: TRBD1
abundance: few
v_gene: TRBV7-6
CDR3nt: TGTGCCAGCAGCTTCACACAGGGGGGTCAAGAGACCCAGTACTTC
CDR3aa: CASSFTQGGQETQYF

j_gene: TRBJ2-1
d_gene: TRBD2
abundance: NA
v_gene: TRBV12-3/TRBV12-4
CDR3nt: TGTGCCAGCAGTTTTATTCTGACTAGGTCTAGCGGGGTAAACAATGAGCAGTTCTTC
CDR3aa: CASSFILTRSSGVNNEQFF

j_gene: TRBJ2-1
d_gene: TRBD1
abundance: NA
v_gene: TRBV7-3
CDR3nt: TGTGCCAGCAGCGGGACAGTGGAACGGCTCGAGTACAATGAGCAGTTCTTC
CDR3aa: CASSGTVERLEYNEQFF

j_gene: TRBJ1-4
d_gene: NA
abundance: few
v_gene: TRBV7-2
CDR3nt: TGTGCCAGCAGCCGACGTACAACTAATGAAAAACTGTTTTTT
CDR3aa: CASSRRTTNEKLFF

j_gene: TRBJ2-3
d_gene: NA
abundance: few
v_gene: TRBV24-1
CDR3nt: TGTGCCACCAGTGACTATGGGGATACGCAGTATTTT
CDR3aa: CATSDYGDTQYF

j_gene: TRBJ2-1
d_gene: TRBD2
abundance: NA
v_gene: TRBV4-3
CDR3nt: TGCGCCAGCAGCCAGGTGGTGGGACTAGCGGGAGTTAATGAGCAGTTCTTC
CDR3aa: CASSQVVGLAGVNEQFF

j_gene: TRBJ2-1
d_gene: TRBD2
abundance: few
v_gene: TRBV5-1
CDR3nt: TGCGCCAGCAGCTCACTAGCGGATTCCTACAATGAGCAGTTCTTC
CDR3aa: CASSSLADSYNEQFF

j_gene: TRBJ1-5
d_gene: NA
abundance: NA
v_gene: TRBV6-1
CDR3nt: TGTGCCAGCAGCCCGGGGAGTCAGCCCCAGCATTTT
CDR3aa: CASSPGSQPQHF

j_gene: TRBJ2-1
d_gene: NA
abundance: few
v_gene: TRBV4-2
CDR3nt: TGTGCCAGCAGCCTAGGAAATGTTAAAATAGTCTATCTAAGCTCCTACAATGAGCAGTTCTTC
CDR3aa: CASSLGNVKIVYLSSYNEQFF

j_gene: TRBJ1-1
d_gene: NA
abundance: NA
v_gene: TRBV18
CDR3nt: TGTGCCAGCTCGTACGCACAGGACTTCGGCACTGAAGCTTTCTTT
CDR3aa: CASSYAQDFGTEAFF

j_gene: TRBJ1-1
d_gene: NA
abundance: NA
v_gene: TRBV29-1
CDR3nt: TGCAGCGCGGGGGGGGGAGCAGGGACCACTGAAGCTTTCTTT
CDR3aa: CSAGGGAGTTEAFF

j_gene: TRBJ1-2
d_gene: NA
abundance: many
v_gene: TRBV20-1
CDR3nt: TGCAGTGCTAGAGATCCTGGGAACGGCTACACCTTC
CDR3aa: CSARDPGNGYTF

j_gene: TRBJ2-7
d_gene: TRBD1
abundance: few
v_gene: TRBV10-3
CDR3nt: TGTGCCATCAGTGAATCTGGGACAGGGTACTACGAGCAGTACTTC
CDR3aa: CAISESGTGYYEQYF

j_gene: TRBJ1-4
d_gene: NA
abundance: many
v_gene: TRBV20-1
CDR3nt: TGCAGTGCTAGCCGTACGGGAACTGGTGAAAAACTGTTTTTT
CDR3aa: CSASRTGTGEKLFF

j_gene: TRBJ1-1
d_gene: TRBD1
abundance: few
v_gene: TRBV10-3
CDR3nt: TGTGCCATCAGGGGACAGGATACGAACACTGAAGCTTTCTTT
CDR3aa: CAIRGQDTNTEAFF

j_gene: TRBJ1-6
d_gene: NA
abundance: NA
v_gene: TRBV20-1
CDR3nt: TGCAGTGCTAGTGAGAACTCCTATAATTCACCCCTCCACTTT
CDR3aa: CSASENSYNSPLHF

j_gene: TRBJ2-3
d_gene: TRBD1
abundance: NA
v_gene: TRBV5-8
CDR3nt: TGTGCCAGCAGCTTGCGAAAGGGGGCCATTAGAGCAGATACGCAGTATTTT
CDR3aa: CASSLRKGAIRADTQYF

j_gene: TRBJ2-3
d_gene: TRBD2
abundance: once
v_gene: TRBV7-3
CDR3nt: TGTGCCAGCAGCTTACCAGGCCTAGCGGTCAGCACAGATACGCAGTATTTT
CDR3aa: CASSLPGLAVSTDTQYF

j_gene: TRBJ1-1
d_gene: NA
abundance: NA
v_gene: TRBV7-9
CDR3nt: TGTGCCAGCAGCTACGGGGTCATGAGAGCTTTCTTT
CDR3aa: CASSYGVMRAFF

j_gene: TRBJ2-3
d_gene: NA
abundance: NA
v_gene: TRBV20-1
CDR3nt: TGCAGTGCTAGATCCCCTCGTGACTCCGGATCAGATACGCAGTATTTT
CDR3aa: CSARSPRDSGSDTQYF

j_gene: TRBJ2-5
d_gene: TRBD2
abundance: NA
v_gene: TRBV7-9
CDR3nt: TGTGCCAGCAGCGCTGTCAGCGGGGGGGCCTTCCGTTACTTC
CDR3aa: CASSAVSGGAFRYF

j_gene: TRBJ2-5
d_gene: NA
abundance: few
v_gene: TRBV29-1
CDR3nt: TGCAGCGTTGAAGAGGCCCATCAAGAGACCCAGTACTTC
CDR3aa: CSVEEAHQETQYF

j_gene: TRBJ1-6
d_gene: TRBD1
abundance: NA
v_gene: TRBV20-1
CDR3nt: TGCAGTGCTTCTGGACAGGGGGGATCACCCCTCCACTTT
CDR3aa: CSASGQGGSPLHF

j_gene: TRBJ2-5
d_gene: TRBD1
abundance: NA
v_gene: TRBV29-1
CDR3nt: TGCAGCGTAGAAAGGACAGGGTTTGGCGGAGAGACCCAGTACTTC
CDR3aa: CSVERTGFGGETQYF

j_gene: TRBJ1-1
d_gene: NA
abundance: NA
v_gene: TRBV3-1
CDR3nt: TGTGCCAGCAGCCAAGGGGGGACGACTGAAGCTTTCTTT
CDR3aa: CASSQGGTTEAFF

j_gene: TRBJ2-5
d_gene: TRBD1
abundance: few
v_gene: TRBV5-1
CDR3nt: TGCGCCAGCAGCTTGGTCCGGGACAGGGGTCAAGAGACCCAGTACTTC
CDR3aa: CASSLVRDRGQETQYF

j_gene: TRBJ1-6
d_gene: NA
abundance: few
v_gene: TRBV30
CDR3nt: TGTGCCTGGAGTGGAAATTCACCCCTCCACTTT
CDR3aa: CAWSGNSPLHF

j_gene: TRBJ2-3
d_gene: NA
abundance: few
v_gene: TRBV20-1
CDR3nt: TGCAGTTTTCGGGTCCCTAGCACAGATACGCAGTATTTT
CDR3aa: CSFRVPSTDTQYF

j_gene: TRBJ1-1
d_gene: TRBD1
abundance: few
v_gene: TRBV5-1
CDR3nt: TGCGCCAGCAGCGCCGGGCAGGGGGCAACGAGGACTGAAGCTTTCTTT
CDR3aa: CASSAGQGATRTEAFF

j_gene: TRBJ2-1
d_gene: TRBD2
abundance: NA
v_gene: TRBV12-3/TRBV12-4
CDR3nt: TGTGCCAGCGGTGGGGGACTAGCGGGGTACAATGAGCAGTTCTTC
CDR3aa: CASGGGLAGYNEQFF

j_gene: TRBJ2-5
d_gene: NA
abundance: NA
v_gene: TRBV20-1
CDR3nt: TGCAGTGCTAGAACCCAGCGGGTCTTCCAAGAGACCCAGTACTTC
CDR3aa: CSARTQRVFQETQYF

j_gene: TRBJ2-6
d_gene: NA
abundance: few
v_gene: TRBV4-3
CDR3nt: TGCGCCAGCACCTCATTCGGCGGGGCCAACGTCCTGACTTTC
CDR3aa: CASTSFGGANVLTF

j_gene: TRBJ2-4
d_gene: NA
abundance: NA
v_gene: TRBV6-5
CDR3nt: TGTGCCAGCAGTTACGGGGGGGCAGCCAAAAACATTCAGTACTTC
CDR3aa: CASSYGGAAKNIQYF

j_gene: TRBJ2-5
d_gene: TRBD2
abundance: few
v_gene: TRBV11-2
CDR3nt: TGTGCCAGCAGCCTACTGACTAGCGGGAGCCGAGAGACCCAGTACTTC
CDR3aa: CASSLLTSGSRETQYF

j_gene: TRBJ2-7
d_gene: TRBD2
abundance: many
v_gene: TRBV15
CDR3nt: TGTGCCACCAGCAGAGAGAGGGAGGGTTCCTACGAGCAGTACTTC
CDR3aa: CATSREREGSYEQYF

j_gene: TRBJ2-7
d_gene: NA
abundance: few
v_gene: TRBV7-9
CDR3nt: TGTGCCAGCAGCCCCTTAGACTACGAGCAGTACTTC
CDR3aa: CASSPLDYEQYF

j_gene: TRBJ2-3
d_gene: NA
abundance: few
v_gene: TRBV29-1
CDR3nt: TGCAGCGTTGGGGTCCATACGCAGTATTTT
CDR3aa: CSVGVHTQYF

j_gene: TRBJ2-1
d_gene: TRBD2
abundance: NA
v_gene: TRBV6-1
CDR3nt: TGTGCCAGCAGTACCGGGACTAGCGGGATCTATGTGTGGCAGTTCTTC
CDR3aa: CASSTGTSGIYVWQFF

j_gene: TRBJ2-3
d_gene: TRBD1
abundance: few
v_gene: TRBV12-3/TRBV12-4
CDR3nt: TGTGCCAGCAGTCAGCGGGACAGGGGGGATACGCAGTATTTT
CDR3aa: CASSQRDRGDTQYF

j_gene: TRBJ2-3
d_gene: NA
abundance: NA
v_gene: TRBV9
CDR3nt: TGTGCCAGCAGCTCTCGACTAGACTCAGATACGCAGTATTTT
CDR3aa: CASSSRLDSDTQYF

j_gene: TRBJ2-1
d_gene: TRBD2
abundance: NA
v_gene: TRBV9
CDR3nt: TGTGCCAGCAGCGTAGAAGGTAGCGGGAGCCCCCATGAGCAGTTCTTC
CDR3aa: CASSVEGSGSPHEQFF

j_gene: TRBJ2-7
d_gene: NA
abundance: NA
v_gene: TRBV29-1
CDR3nt: TGCAGCGTTGGCCGAAGGTACGAGCAGTACTTC
CDR3aa: CSVGRRYEQYF